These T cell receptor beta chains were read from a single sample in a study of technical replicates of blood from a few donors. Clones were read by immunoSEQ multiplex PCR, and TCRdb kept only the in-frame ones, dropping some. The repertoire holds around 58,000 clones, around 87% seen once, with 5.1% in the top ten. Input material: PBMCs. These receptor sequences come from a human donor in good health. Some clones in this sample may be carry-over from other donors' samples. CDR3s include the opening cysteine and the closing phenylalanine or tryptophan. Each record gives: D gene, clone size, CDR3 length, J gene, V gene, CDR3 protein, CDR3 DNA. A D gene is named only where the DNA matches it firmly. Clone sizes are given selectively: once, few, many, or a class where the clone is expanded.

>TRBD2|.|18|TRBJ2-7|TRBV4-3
CASSQSVPRAGGSYEQYF
TGCGCCAGCAGCCAATCGGTCCCGAGGGCGGGGGGTTCCTACGAGCAGTACTTC
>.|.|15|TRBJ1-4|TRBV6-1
CASSDGLLANEKLFF
TGTGCCAGCAGTGACGGACTCTTAGCTAATGAAAAACTGTTTTTT
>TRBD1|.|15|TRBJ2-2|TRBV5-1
CASSLGTGNTGELFF
TGCGCCAGCAGCTTGGGGACAGGGAACACCGGGGAGCTGTTTTTT
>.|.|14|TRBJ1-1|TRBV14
CASSQVRGSTEAFF
TGTGCCAGCAGCCAAGTTCGGGGGAGCACTGAAGCTTTCTTT
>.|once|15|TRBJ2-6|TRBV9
CASSAAQGSVNVLTF
TGTGCCAGCAGCGCGGCCCAGGGATCGGTCAACGTCCTGACTTTC
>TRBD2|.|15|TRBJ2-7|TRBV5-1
CASSRDGTSTSNGYF
TGCGCCAGCAGCCGGGACGGGACTAGCACCTCGAACGGGTACTTC
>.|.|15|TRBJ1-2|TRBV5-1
CASSLVPGTNYGYTF
TGCGCCAGCAGCTTGGTCCCGGGGACTAACTATGGCTACACCTTC
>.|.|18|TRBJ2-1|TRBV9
CASSIKGGVADSYNEQFF
TGTGCCAGCAGCATTAAGGGGGGGGTAGCGGACTCCTACAATGAGCAGTTCTTC
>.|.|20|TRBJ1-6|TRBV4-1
CASSQARPGGQSSYNSPLHF
TGCGCCAGCAGCCAAGCCCGACCGGGAGGCCAGAGCTCCTATAATTCACCCCTCCACTTT
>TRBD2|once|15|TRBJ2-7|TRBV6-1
CASSVRPGLDYEQYF
TGTGCCAGCAGTGTTAGACCGGGACTAGACTACGAGCAGTACTTC